These 26 T cell receptor beta chains came from one sample sequenced in a study of blood T cell repertoires in COVID-19. Sequencing was performed with immunoSEQ multiplex PCR; in TCRdb, only in-frame clones are kept and a portion is missing. The sample contains 15,000 to 20,000 clones, around 88% of which appear only once. The sequencing sample was made of peripheral blood. Receptors originate from a human donor in a cohort sampled during active COVID-19.

The chain uses TRBV6-5 and TRBJ2-7; possible D gene TRBD2, 7 bases. Germline loops: CDR1 MNHEY, CDR2 SVGAGI. V lost 4 bases and J 2 bases, leaving 15 bases between the germline ends. CDR3 length: 15 amino acids. CDR3 in amino acids: CASSSEGGPTYEQYF. DNA for the CDR3: TGTGCCAGCAGTTCAGAGGGGGGGCCAACCTACGAGCAGTACTTC.

This rearrangement joins TRBV7-9 to TRBJ1-6, with D tentatively TRBD1 (6 bases). Germline CDR1 is SEHNR and CDR2 is FQNEAQ (reference sequence). This CDR3 is 16 amino acids long. V lost 5 bases, J lost 10 bases, and 21 bases lay in between. This chain's CDR3 is CASSLTPIYRDSPLHF. For the CDR3, the DNA is TGTGCCAGCAGCCTGACTCCCATTTACAGGGACTCACCCCTCCACTTT.

The V and J genes are TRBV24-1 and TRBJ2-1; 10 bases line up with TRBD2. The CDR3 totals 18 residues. Germline V gene lookup returns CDR1 KGHDR and CDR2 SFDVKD. J gave up 8 bases and V 4 bases, and 16 bases lay outside the gene matches. CDR3 DNA sequence: TGTGCCACCAGTGAGGCGGGGACTAGCGTCTATCGCATGGATGAGCAGTTCTTC. It specifies CATSEAGTSVYRMDEQFF.

Here the CDR3 DNA reads TGTGCCACCAGTGACCGAGCCACAGGGGGCTACGAGCAGTACTTC. Translated, it gives CATSDRATGGYEQYF. V usage is TRBV24-1 and J usage is TRBJ2-7, with 8 bases matching TRBD1. The CDR3 has 15 amino acids. J lost 3 bases, V lost 4 bases, and 7 bases had no gene match. The germline V gene encodes CDR1 KGHDR and CDR2 SFDVKD.

The genes are TRBV14 and TRBJ2-3; 12 nucleotides align to TRBD2. V trimming: 2 bases; J trimming: 5 bases; junction bases outside the gene matches: 8. This CDR3 has 17 residues. From germline, CDR1 is SGHDN and CDR2 FVKESK. As DNA, the CDR3 is TGTGCCAGCAGCCAATTCTCTAGCGGGGGGGCCCGAGATACGCAGTATTTT. It yields the protein CASSQFSSGGARDTQYF.

This clone has just one count. This rearrangement joins TRBV19 to TRBJ2-2; 7 bases align to TRBD1. J gave up 7 bases and V 3 bases, and 8 bases lay outside the gene matches. CDR1 is LNHDA and CDR2 is SQIVND in the germline V gene (reference sequence). The CDR3 is made up of 15 amino acids. The CDR3 sequence is CASSMRQGVGGELFF. As DNA, the CDR3 is TGTGCCAGTAGTATGCGACAGGGTGTCGGCGGGGAGCTGTTTTTT.

This rearrangement joins TRBV10-3 to TRBJ1-6; D is uncertain. V lost 8 bases to trimming and J lost 5 bases, with 10 bases between them. The CDR3 has 13 amino acids. Looked up from germline, CDR1 is ENHRY and CDR2 is SYGVKD. The CDR3 region has the DNA TGTGCCATCGGGGAGAGGGATAATTCACCCCTCCACTTT. Protein product: CAIGERDNSPLHF.

V is TRBV5-1 and J is TRBJ2-2; 12 bases fit TRBD1. Germline-derived CDR1 and CDR2 are SGHRS and YFSETQ. The CDR3 has 17 amino acids. V lost 4 bases and J lost 6; bases outside the gene matches: 10. CDR3 in amino acids: CASSPEGGQGASGELFF. In nucleotides, the CDR3 is TGCGCCAGCAGCCCCGAAGGGGGACAGGGGGCCTCCGGGGAGCTGTTTTTT.

CDR3 DNA: TGTGCCAGCTCCAGGGGCCTTAATGAAAAACTGTTTTTT. Translating gives CASSRGLNEKLFF. The chain has TRBV7-9 and TRBJ1-4; TRBD1 might be the D (6 bases). This CDR3 contains 13 residues. CDR1 is SEHNR and CDR2 is FQNEAQ in the germline V gene (reference sequence). V lost 8 bases to trimming and J lost 4 bases, with 11 bases between them.

V and J are TRBV5-1 and TRBJ1-1; D not certain. The germline V gene encodes CDR1 SGHRS and CDR2 YFSETQ. Between the trimmed V and J ends, which lost 7 bases and 0 bases, there was a span of 7 bases. The CDR3 covers 12 residues. In DNA form, the CDR3 reads TGCGCCAGCGGAGCCATGAACACTGAAGCTTTCTTT. Amino acid sequence: CASGAMNTEAFF. Drawing the rest from reference TRBV5-1 and TRBJ1-1, the complete variable domain is KAGVTQTPRYLIKTRGQQVTLSCSPISGHRSVSWYQQTPGQGLQFLFEYFSETQRNKGNFPGRFSGRQFSNSRSEMNVSTLELGDSALYLCASGAMNTEAFFGQGTRLTVV.

CDR3 in DNA: TGCGCCAGCAGTTCCGGACAGGGGATAAAAAACTATGGCTACACCTTC. Translating it yields CASSSGQGIKNYGYTF. The V call is TRBV5-1, the J call TRBJ1-2; 9 bases fit TRBD1. Trimming cost V 5 bases and J 2 bases; bases outside gene matches: 10. CDR3 length equals 16 residues. Germline V CDR1 and CDR2: SGHRS, YFSETQ.

V and J are TRBV5-1 and TRBJ2-3, with 8 bases identical to TRBD2. V was pared by 0 bases and J by 6 bases, with 3 bases of the junction left unmatched. The CDR3 consists of 14 residues. Germline CDR1 and CDR2: SGHRS and YFSETQ. The CDR3 region has the DNA TGCGCCAGCAGCTTGGTAGCGGGGTCCGATACGCAGTATTTT. It encodes CASSLVAGSDTQYF.

DNA of the CDR3: TGTGCCAGCTCACCCACCACCAGGACTAGCGGAGAGACCCAGTACTTC. Amino acid sequence: CASSPTTRTSGETQYF. The gene calls are TRBV18 and TRBJ2-5; 10 bases fit TRBD2. The V gene's germline CDR1 is KGHSH and CDR2 LQKENI. Trimming at V came to 3 bases and at J to 4 bases, leaving 8 bases not matched to a gene. The CDR3 extends over 16 amino acids.

The chain uses TRBV7-6 and TRBJ1-2; 8 bases agree with TRBD1. Germline lookup yields CDR1 SGHVS and CDR2 FNYEAQ. The CDR3 has 14 amino acids. The J segment lost 2 bases and the V segment lost 5 bases, leaving 4 bases of the junction unmatched. CDR3 sequence: CASSLGDRNYGYTF. In DNA, the CDR3 is TGTGCCAGCAGCCTCGGGGACAGGAACTATGGCTACACCTTC. Full variable domain (remainder filled in from reference TRBV7-6 and TRBJ1-2): GAGVSQSPRYKVTKRGQDVALRCDPISGHVSLYWYRQALGQGPEFLTYFNYEAQQDKSGLPNDRFSAERPEGSISTLTIQRTEQRDSAMYRCASSLGDRNYGYTFGSGTRLTVV.

The V gene is TRBV2, the J gene TRBJ2-3, with 13 bases identical to TRBD2. Germline assignment: CDR1 SNHLY and CDR2 FYNNEI. V lost 8 bases and J lost 8; bases outside the gene matches: 10. This CDR3 contains 15 residues. CDR3 bases: TGTGCCAGCGGGCAAGGGACTAGCGGGGCGGGTACGCAGTATTTT. Its protein is CASGQGTSGAGTQYF. Filled out from reference TRBV2 and TRBJ2-3, the complete variable domain reads EPEVTQTPSHQVTQMGQEVILRCVPISNHLYFYWYRQILGQKVEFLVSFYNNEISEKSEIFDDQFSVERPDGSNFTLKIRSTKLEDSAMYFCASGQGTSGAGTQYFGPGTRLTVL.

The chain uses TRBV13 and TRBJ1-1, with D unclear. Germline V gene sequence: CDR1 PRHDT, CDR2 FYEKMQ (reference sequence). V dropped 2 bases and J dropped 2 bases, with 9 bases sitting between them. The CDR3 runs 14 residues. CDR3 sequence: CASSLMGSNTEAFF. The CDR3 nucleotides read TGTGCCAGCAGCTTAATGGGGAGTAACACTGAAGCTTTCTTT.

The chain combines TRBV3-1 (or the pseudogene TRBV3-2) with TRBJ1-2; D not resolved. The CDR3 loop spans 16 amino acids. Germline V gives CDR1 LGHDT, CDR2 YNNKEL (reference sequence). Trimming shortened V by 4 bases and J by 4 bases, and 19 bases separated the two germline ends. The DNA for the CDR3 is TGTGCCAGCAGCCGCGACATGGGAGCTCTTCCCTATGGCTACACCTTC. Its translation is CASSRDMGALPYGYTF.

The J gene is TRBJ1-5, the V gene TRBV15; D gene ambiguous. The CDR3 runs to 12 residues. Germline V gene lookup returns CDR1 LNHNV and CDR2 YYDKDF (reference sequence). Deletions cut 0 bases from V and 7 bases from J, with 4 bases between. Written as DNA, the CDR3 is TGTGCCACCAGCAGAGATTCGCAGCCCCAGCATTTT. Protein sequence: CATSRDSQPQHF.

DNA for the CDR3: TGCAGTGCTAGGAGCGGGGGTGAGCAGTTCTTC. It is translated as CSARSGGEQFF. The V gene is TRBV20-1, the J gene TRBJ2-1, with 8 bases fitting TRBD2. Germline assignment: CDR1 DFQATT and CDR2 SNEGSKA (reference sequence). Unmatched junction bases numbered 1, after V lost 3 bases and J lost 9 bases. The CDR3 extends over 11 amino acids.

This chain uses TRBV5-1 with TRBJ1-3; possibly TRBD1 for D (5 bases). The CDR3 contains 14 residues. V was cut by 4 bases and J by 4 bases, with 12 bases left in between. CDR1 SGHRS and CDR2 YFSETQ come from the germline V gene. In nucleotides, the CDR3 is TGCGCCAGCAGCCCGCAGGGTGGCGGAAACACCATATATTTT. This codes for CASSPQGGGNTIYF. Full variable domain (outside the CDR3, taken from reference TRBV5-1 and TRBJ1-3): KAGVTQTPRYLIKTRGQQVTLSCSPISGHRSVSWYQQTPGQGLQFLFEYFSETQRNKGNFPGRFSGRQFSNSRSEMNVSTLELGDSALYLCASSPQGGGNTIYFGEGSWLTVV.

The J gene is TRBJ1-4, the V gene TRBV5-1; D is undetermined. Trimming stripped 2 bases from V and 4 bases from J, with 12 bases between. The V gene's germline CDR1 is SGHRS and CDR2 YFSETQ. This CDR3 is 15 amino acids long. In nucleotides, the CDR3 is TGCGCCAGCAGCTTCGGGTCAGCCAATAATGAAAAACTGTTTTTT. Its protein product is CASSFGSANNEKLFF.

The V call is TRBV7-2, the J call TRBJ2-2; no firm D call. V was clipped by 5 bases and J by 1 base, with 17 bases between them. Per the germline V gene, CDR1 is SGHTA and CDR2 is FQGNSA. CDR3 length: 17 amino acids. The chain's CDR3 is CASSPRGWRWNTGELFF. The CDR3 coding sequence is TGTGCCAGCAGCCCCCGCGGATGGCGGTGGAACACCGGGGAGCTGTTTTTT.

The chain links TRBV7-6 to TRBJ1-3; no reliable D call. Germline assignment: CDR1 SGHVS and CDR2 FNYEAQ. The CDR3 loop spans 15 amino acids. V was pared by 1 base and J by 0 bases, with 7 bases between. The CDR3: CASSLGAFSGNTIYF. DNA for the CDR3: TGTGCCAGCAGCTTAGGCGCTTTCTCTGGAAACACCATATATTTT. Complete variable domain (other parts from reference TRBV7-6 and TRBJ1-3): GAGVSQSPRYKVTKRGQDVALRCDPISGHVSLYWYRQALGQGPEFLTYFNYEAQQDKSGLPNDRFSAERPEGSISTLTIQRTEQRDSAMYRCASSLGAFSGNTIYFGEGSWLTVV.

The V gene is TRBV5-8, the J gene TRBJ2-7, with unresolved D. CDR1 SGHTS and CDR2 YDEGEE come from the germline V gene. The CDR3 is made up of 13 amino acids. Trimming took 0 bases from V and 0 from J, leaving 4 bases between them. CDR3 DNA sequence: TGTGCCAGCAGCTTGGGCAGCTCCTACGAGCAGTACTTC. Protein: CASSLGSSYEQYF.

The genes are TRBV10-3 and TRBJ2-7; 13 bases agree with TRBD2. CDR1 and CDR2 (germline): ENHRY, SYGVKD. With 6 bases clipped from V and 7 bases from J, the junction kept 9 bases outside the gene matches. The CDR3 is 15 amino acids. CDR3 region: CAIRGTSGDRWEQYF. The CDR3 nucleotides are TGTGCCATCAGGGGGACTAGCGGGGACCGTTGGGAGCAGTACTTC.

This chain joins TRBV7-9 and TRBJ1-3, with 7 bases identical to TRBD1. The CDR3 length is 16 residues. V dropped 5 bases and J dropped 2; count of bases not matched to a gene: 9. The germline V gene has CDR1 SEHNR and CDR2 FQNEAQ (reference sequence). CDR3 in amino acids: CASSRFTQGPGNTIYF. The DNA for the CDR3 is TGTGCCAGCAGCCGTTTCACACAGGGGCCTGGAAACACCATATATTTT.